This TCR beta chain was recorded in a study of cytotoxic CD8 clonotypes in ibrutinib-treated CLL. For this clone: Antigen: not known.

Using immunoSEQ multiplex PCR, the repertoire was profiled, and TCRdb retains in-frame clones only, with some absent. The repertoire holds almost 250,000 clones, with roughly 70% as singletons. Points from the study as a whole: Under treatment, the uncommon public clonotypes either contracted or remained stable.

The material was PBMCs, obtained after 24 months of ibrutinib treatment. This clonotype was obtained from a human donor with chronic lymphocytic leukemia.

This CDR3 reads CASSSGTVNEKLFF. CDR3 nucleotides: TGTGCCAGCAGTTCCGGGACAGTTAATGAAAAACTGTTTTTT. J is TRBJ1-4 and V is TRBV28; 7 bases line up with TRBD1. The CDR3 consists of 14 residues. CDR1 is MDHEN and CDR2 is SYDVKM in the germline V gene. V lost 4 bases, J lost 4 bases, and 3 bases stayed unmatched.